This TCR beta chain was sequenced for a study of blood T cell repertoires in COVID-19. The wider study: COVID-19 samples collected from the United States, Italy and Spain covered acute and convalescent phases. Sample material is recorded as cDNA or gDNA derived from T cells, B-cell-depleted T cells, or PBMCs.

CDR1 is MGHRA, CDR2 YSYEKL, per germline. V shed 8 bases, J shed 1 base, and the junction held 14 bases outside the gene matches. CDR3 size: 19 residues. Produced via immunoSEQ multiplex PCR; TCRdb's table is partial and in-frame only. The data show 150,000 or so clones, 80% to 90% seen once. The sequence derives from a woman aged 80 or over with acute or convalescent COVID-19. The sample comprised peripheral blood. This sequence joins TRBV4-1 and TRBJ2-2; TRBD1 matches 12 bases. CDR3 region: CASGGKTGTGGWNTGELFF. The CDR3 DNA reads TGCGCCAGCGGAGGAAAAACCGGGACAGGGGGCTGGAACACCGGGGAGCTGTTTTTT.